The 9 T cell receptor beta chains listed next were all sequenced from one sample in a study of human T cells and chemical hapten exposure (dated by TCRdb to the early 2020s). The time point label of this sample denotes: patch test 1, 2 weeks after DPC sensitization. In light of the paper, this sample's treatment or condition label describes: therapeutic diphenylcyclopropenone sensitization with weekly scalp DPC. Library preparation used RACE. Sequencing was carried out with a NextSeq 500. The public sequencing data were trimmed at Q25 with fastp and processed into clonotypes with MiXCR by TCRdb, which kept only in-frame beta chains. Identical CDR3 protein sequences are pooled into one entry, listed with their most common genes and DNA. Across this sample there are more than 65,000 distinct CDR3 sequences, with about 6.8% seen only once. The ten largest clones capture about 1.6% of the sample. Material: whole blood, obtained in connection with sensitization to the hapten diphenylcyclopropenone (DPC). All receptors derive from a woman aged 25-40 years with alopecia areata. Some clones in this sample may be carry-over from other donors' samples.

The sample holds many counts of this clonotype. The V call is TRBV6-4, the J call TRBJ1-5; D is possibly TRBD1 (5 bases). The CDR3 spans 14 residues. CDR1 is MRHNA and CDR2 is SNTAGT in the germline V gene. V was shortened by 5 bases and J by 1 base, with 9 bases between the two germline ends. This CDR3 reads CASSPQGSNQPQHF. The CDR3 DNA is TGTGCCAGCAGTCCCCAGGGAAGCAATCAGCCCCAGCATTTT.

The chain combines TRBV9 with TRBJ1-1; D is undetermined. In germline, CDR1 is SGDLS, CDR2 YYNGEE. Trimming left V 0 bases short and J 1 base short, with 7 bases between. The CDR3 contains 14 residues. CDR3: CASSVGEWNTEAFF. The CDR3 DNA sequence: TGTGCCAGCAGCGTAGGGGAGTGGAACACTGAAGCTTTCTTT. Full variable domain (rest looked up from reference TRBV9 and TRBJ1-1): DSGVTQTPKHLITATGQRVTLRCSPRSGDLSVYWYQQSLDQGLQFLIQYYNGEERAKGNILERFSAQQFPDLHSELNLSSLELGDSALYFCASSVGEWNTEAFFGQGTRLTVV.

This clonotype has only a few counts. The chain carries TRBV11-2 and TRBJ2-2, with 14 positions matching TRBD2. CDR3 length: 18 residues. Germline assignment: CDR1 SGHAT and CDR2 FQNNGV. The trim removed 5 bases at V and 4 bases at J, leaving 9 bases unmatched. The CDR3 is CASSPRLAGGPGTGELFF. Written as DNA, the CDR3 is TGTGCCAGCAGCCCCAGACTAGCGGGGGGGCCTGGCACCGGGGAGCTGTTTTTT. The entire variable domain, with the rest obtained from reference TRBV11-2 and TRBJ2-2, is as follows: EAGVAQSPRYKIIEKRQSVAFWCNPISGHATLYWYQQILGQGPKLLIQFQNNGVVDDSQLPKDRFSAERLKGVDSTLKIQPAKLEDSAVYLCASSPRLAGGPGTGELFFGEGSRLTVL.

There are many counts of this clonotype. The chain recombines TRBV7-8 with TRBJ2-1; no reliable D call. Germline V gives CDR1 SGHVS, CDR2 FQNEAQ. The CDR3 has 14 amino acids. The V end lost 5 bases, the J end lost 4 bases, and 12 bases lay between the germline ends. CDR3 bases: TGTGCCAGCAGCCTGGGTTCCGATTACAATGAGCAGTTCTTC. As protein: CASSLGSDYNEQFF.

Many counts were recorded for this clonotype. The chain combines TRBV6-5 with TRBJ2-3; D remains ambiguous. Germline V CDR1 and CDR2: MNHEY, SVGAGI. CDR3 length: 13 amino acids. The V gene lost 6 bases and the J gene lost 0 bases, with 7 bases spanning the gap. CDR3 nucleotide sequence: TGTGCCAGCAGACAGCCTAGCACAGATACGCAGTATTTT. Encoded protein: CASRQPSTDTQYF.

This clonotype was counted a few times. The genes are TRBV12-3 or TRBV12-4 and TRBJ2-2; 9 nucleotides agree with TRBD1. This CDR3 comprises 16 residues. With V trimmed by 4 bases and J by 6 bases, 9 bases remained unmatched. In nucleotides, the CDR3 is TGTGCCAGCAGTTCCGGACAGGGGACGGTGGCCGGGGAGCTGTTTTTT. Translation gives CASSSGQGTVAGELFF.

This clonotype came up many times. V usage is TRBV6-5 and J usage is TRBJ2-4; possibly TRBD1 for D (5 bases). The CDR3 contains 16 residues. The V end lost 2 bases, the J end lost 1 base, and 12 bases lay between the germline ends. In germline, CDR1 is MNHEY, CDR2 SVGAGI. CDR3 sequence reads: CASSYGAASAKNIQYF. CDR3 in DNA: TGTGCCAGCAGTTACGGGGCAGCGTCCGCCAAAAACATTCAGTACTTC.

The chain has TRBV6-6 and TRBJ2-7; D is undetermined. This CDR3 comprises 14 residues. Germline V lookup: CDR1 MNHNY, CDR2 SVGAGI (reference sequence). Trimming removed 5 bases from V and 5 bases from J, with 16 bases in between. The CDR3 nucleotides read TGTGCCAGCAGTGGACCCCCTGTGCAGGACGAGCAGTACTTC. Translating it yields CASSGPPVQDEQYF.

This clonotype was seen repeatedly, ten times or more. The chain is built from TRBV12-3 or TRBV12-4 and TRBJ2-6; perhaps D is TRBD1 or TRBD2 (5 bases each). Deletions cut 7 bases from V and 4 bases from J, with 26 bases between. The CDR3 is 19 amino acids. This CDR3 reads CASTIPPGTARPGANVLTF. The CDR3 DNA sequence: TGTGCCAGCACCATCCCCCCCGGGACGGCGCGTCCGGGGGCCAACGTCCTGACTTTC.